The 11 T cell receptor beta chains in this list originate from one sample, sequenced in a study of OX40 agonist ivuxolimab in advanced cancers. Profiling relied on immunoSEQ multiplex PCR, and the TCRdb table lists in-frame clones only, not all of them. The repertoire consists of some 74,000 clones, with 82% occurring once and the leading ten covering approximately 5%. This sample comprised CD4+ or CD8+ T cells sorted from blood, obtained in a trial of the OX40 agonist ivuxolimab. The receptors derive from an adult with an advanced solid tumor such as melanoma, head and neck, liver or kidney cancer.

The genes are TRBV4-2 and TRBJ2-5; 10 bases match TRBD2. J was trimmed by 5 bases and V by 4 bases; bases with no gene match: 13. Germline V lookup: CDR1 LGHNA, CDR2 YNFKEQ. The CDR3 is made up of 17 amino acids. For the CDR3, the DNA is TGTGCCAGCAGCCTCCTCTCCGCTAGCGGGGGAATGGAGACCCAGTACTTC. Translating it yields CASSLLSASGGMETQYF.

The V gene is TRBV11-2, the J gene TRBJ1-4, with 7 positions matching TRBD1. Germline values: CDR1 SGHAT, CDR2 FQNNGV. J was trimmed by 10 bases and V by 1 base; bases with no gene match: 6. There are 14 residues in the CDR3. CDR3 residues: CASSLGVGGGKLFF. Here the CDR3 DNA reads TGTGCCAGCAGCTTAGGGGTAGGGGGCGGAAAACTGTTTTTT. The full variable domain, in which reference TRBV11-2 and TRBJ1-4 provide the parts outside the CDR3, is EAGVAQSPRYKIIEKRQSVAFWCNPISGHATLYWYQQILGQGPKLLIQFQNNGVVDDSQLPKDRFSAERLKGVDSTLKIQPAKLEDSAVYLCASSLGVGGGKLFFGSGTQLSVL.

The V call is TRBV2, the J call TRBJ2-7, with D maybe TRBD1 (6 bases). The germline V gene has CDR1 SNHLY and CDR2 FYNNEI. The CDR3 has 14 residues. V gave up 4 bases and J gave up 0 bases, with 10 bases separating them. The CDR3 spells CASSAEQGSYEQYF. The CDR3 bases are TGTGCCAGCAGTGCAGAACAGGGCTCCTACGAGCAGTACTTC.

This clone was recorded only once. V and J are TRBV6-1 and TRBJ2-1, with D possibly being TRBD1 or TRBD2 (5 bases each). Germline V gene sequence: CDR1 MNHNS, CDR2 SASEGT. V lost 4 bases and J lost 7, with 11 bases in between. The CDR3 consists of 13 residues. The CDR3: CASSAGPRNEQFF. CDR3 bases: TGTGCCAGCAGTGCGGGGCCGCGGAATGAGCAGTTCTTC.

The V gene is TRBV5-1, the J gene TRBJ2-6; D unclear. CDR1 is SGHRS and CDR2 is YFSETQ in the germline V gene. The CDR3 sequence is 16 residues long. Trimming took off 4 bases at V and 0 bases at J, with 11 bases between the two ends. The CDR3 DNA reads TGCGCCAGCAGCAGCCAGATCTTCTCTGGGGCCAACGTCCTGACTTTC. Its translation: CASSSQIFSGANVLTF. Complete variable domain (other parts from reference TRBV5-1 and TRBJ2-6): KAGVTQTPRYLIKTRGQQVTLSCSPISGHRSVSWYQQTPGQGLQFLFEYFSETQRNKGNFPGRFSGRQFSNSRSEMNVSTLELGDSALYLCASSSQIFSGANVLTFGAGSRLTVL.

V gene TRBV27 combines with J gene TRBJ1-1; TRBD1 matches 7 bases. CDR1 and CDR2 from the germline V gene are MNHEY and SMNVEV (reference sequence). The CDR3 extends over 16 amino acids. The ends lost 5 bases at V and 0 bases at J; junction bases unmatched: 9. The CDR3 sequence: CASSHGTAVMNTEAFF. CDR3 bases: TGTGCCAGCAGTCACGGGACAGCAGTAATGAACACTGAAGCTTTCTTT.

The chain employs TRBV5-1 and TRBJ2-3; D unclear. From germline, CDR1 is SGHRS and CDR2 YFSETQ. Trimming left V 4 bases short and J 4 bases short, with 13 bases between. CDR3 length equals 14 residues. The CDR3 sequence is CASSPDGFADTQYF. CDR3 coding DNA: TGCGCCAGCAGCCCGGATGGATTTGCAGATACGCAGTATTTT.

V is TRBV19 and J is TRBJ2-3, with 7 bases aligning to TRBD2. Germline V gene sequence: CDR1 LNHDA, CDR2 SQIVND (reference sequence). The CDR3 spans 16 residues. J lost 6 bases, V lost 1 base, and 10 bases had no gene match. For the CDR3, the DNA is TGTGCCAGTAGTATAGGCGGGACTACCATTAGTGATACGCAGTATTTT. It encodes CASSIGGTTISDTQYF. The complete variable domain, with remaining parts taken from reference TRBV19 and TRBJ2-3, reads DGGITQSPKYLFRKEGQNVTLSCEQNLNHDAMYWYRQDPGQGLRLIYYSQIVNDFQKGDIAEGYSVSREKKESFPLTVTSAQKNPTAFYLCASSIGGTTISDTQYFGPGTRLTVL.

This chain uses TRBV7-2 with TRBJ2-1; 7 bases are a match to TRBD1. Trimming removed 4 bases from V and 12 bases from J; junction bases left unmatched: 9. Germline V gene data show CDR1 as SGHTA and CDR2 as FQGNSA. There are 13 residues in the CDR3. The CDR3 spells CASSSITGARQFF. In DNA, the CDR3 is TGTGCCAGCAGCTCCATCACAGGGGCAAGGCAGTTCTTC.

The chain is built from TRBV9 and TRBJ2-2, with 9 bases that match TRBD1. The CDR3 spans 15 residues. Trimming cost V 3 bases and J 2 bases; bases outside gene matches: 2. Germline loops: CDR1 SGDLS, CDR2 YYNGEE. CDR3 in amino acids: CASSGTGVNTGELFF. CDR3 coding DNA: TGTGCCAGCAGCGGGACAGGGGTCAACACCGGGGAGCTGTTTTTT.

This rearrangement joins TRBV5-1 to TRBJ2-3; 9 positions agree with TRBD2. There are 14 residues in the CDR3. Germline CDR1 is SGHRS and CDR2 is YFSETQ. The V segment lost 3 bases and the J segment 6 bases; nucleotides outside the gene matches: 5. The DNA of the CDR3 is TGCGCCAGCAGCTCGAGCGGGGGGAGCGATACGCAGTATTTT. Protein: CASSSSGGSDTQYF.